A single sample is the source of the 3 T cell receptor beta chains below, sequenced in a study of cytomegalovirus exposure and HLA in healthy donors. In the PCR, 60 Vbeta and 13 Jbeta primers were used. Clones were sequenced by immunoSEQ multiplex PCR, and TCRdb holds only the in-frame ones, with some missing. The sample includes around 100,000 clones, around 72% of them seen just once. The sample taken for sequencing was PBMCs. These TCRs come from a middle-aged man in good health and CMV-seronegative.

The chain employs TRBV2 and TRBJ2-3; 11 positions match TRBD2. The CDR3 runs to 14 residues. After removal of 5 bases from V and 5 bases from J, the junction contained 3 bases not matched to a gene. CDR1 and CDR2 from the germline V gene are SNHLY and FYNNEI. In nucleotides, the CDR3 is TGTGCCAGCAGTTCAGGACTAGCGGGAGATACGCAGTATTTT. Residues: CASSSGLAGDTQYF.

This clone was seen more than once but under ten times. The chain links TRBV6-5 to TRBJ2-6; D unclear. V lost 7 bases and J lost 0, with 10 bases in between. Per the germline V gene, CDR1 is MNHEY and CDR2 is SVGAGI. The CDR3 has 15 residues. The CDR3 spells CASTNVGSGANVLTF. The CDR3 coding sequence is TGTGCCAGCACCAATGTCGGCTCTGGGGCCAACGTCCTGACTTTC.

The rearrangement joins TRBV18 to TRBJ1-1; D is unresolved. The CDR3 is 15 amino acids. Trimming removed 5 bases at V and 4 bases at J, with 17 bases between. The germline gives CDR1 KGHSH, CDR2 LQKENI. CDR3 bases: TGTGCCAGCTCAACAAGTAGACATGAGTTCACTGAAGCTTTCTTT. Translated, it gives CASSTSRHEFTEAFF.